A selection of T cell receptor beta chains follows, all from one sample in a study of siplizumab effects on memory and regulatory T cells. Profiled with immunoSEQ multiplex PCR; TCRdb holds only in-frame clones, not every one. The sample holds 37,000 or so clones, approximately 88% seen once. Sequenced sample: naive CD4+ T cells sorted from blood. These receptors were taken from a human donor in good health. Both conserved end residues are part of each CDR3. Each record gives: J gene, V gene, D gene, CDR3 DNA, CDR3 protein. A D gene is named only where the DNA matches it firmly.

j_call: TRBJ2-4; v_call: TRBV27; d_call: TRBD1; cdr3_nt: TGTGCCAGCAGTTTAACGGGACAGGGAATAGCCAAAAACATTCAGTACTTC; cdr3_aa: CASSLTGQGIAKNIQYF
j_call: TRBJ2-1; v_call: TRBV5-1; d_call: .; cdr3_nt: TGCGCCAGCAGCTTGGTGGCAAGGGCCGCCAATGAGCAGTTCTTC; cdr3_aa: CASSLVARAANEQFF
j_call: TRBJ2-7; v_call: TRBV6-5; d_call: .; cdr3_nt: TGTGCCAGCAGCATGGGGGGGGCGACCTACGAGCAGTACTTC; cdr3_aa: CASSMGGATYEQYF
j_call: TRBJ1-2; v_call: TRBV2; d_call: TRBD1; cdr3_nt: TGTGCCAGCAGGCGGGACAGGGGGCAAGAGGGCTACACCTTC; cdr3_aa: CASRRDRGQEGYTF
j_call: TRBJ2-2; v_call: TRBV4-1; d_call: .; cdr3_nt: TGCGCCAGCAGGGGGCCCCGTGGGACCGGGGAGCTGTTTTTT; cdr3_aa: CASRGPRGTGELFF
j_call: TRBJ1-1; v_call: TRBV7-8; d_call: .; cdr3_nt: TGTGCCAGCAGCTTACAACAGGGTGGCATGAACACTGAAGCTTTCTTT; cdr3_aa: CASSLQQGGMNTEAFF
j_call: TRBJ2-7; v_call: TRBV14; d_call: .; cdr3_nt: TGTGCCAGCAGCCAAGGGTTGGGCGAGCAGTACTTC; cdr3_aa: CASSQGLGEQYF
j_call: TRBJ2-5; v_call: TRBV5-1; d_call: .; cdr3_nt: TGCGCCAGCAGCTTGGCCGTGGTTCAAGAGACCCAGTACTTC; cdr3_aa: CASSLAVVQETQYF
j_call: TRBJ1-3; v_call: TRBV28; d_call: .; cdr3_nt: TGTGCCAGCAGGGGCTCAGGGGCCGGAAACACCATATATTTT; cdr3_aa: CASRGSGAGNTIYF
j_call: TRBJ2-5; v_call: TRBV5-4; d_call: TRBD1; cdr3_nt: TGTGCCAGCAGCTGGGGGACAGGGTACCAAGAGACCCAGTACTTC; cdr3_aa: CASSWGTGYQETQYF
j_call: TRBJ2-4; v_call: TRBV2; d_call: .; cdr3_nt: TGTGCCAGCATCAGGTCAACAGGGCCAAACATTCAGTACTTC; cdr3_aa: CASIRSTGPNIQYF